The 6 T cell receptor beta chains given below trace back to one sample, sequenced in a study of beta chain features in type 1 diabetes. General study findings and limits: For Type 1 diabetes patients, all four CD4+ subsets carried TCRB CDR3s that were moderately but significantly shorter.

What was sequenced were expressed TCRB transcripts, since all of the isolated RNA had been reverse transcribed. Here immunoSEQ multiplex PCR was the method, and the copy in TCRdb shows in-frame clones only, minus some. The sample has tens of thousands of clones; under 75% are singletons. Which antigens these TCRs recognize remains unknown. Sample: stem cell memory CD4+ T cells from blood. The receptors originated from a woman between 25 and 40 years old with type 1 diabetes.

The chain has TRBV6-6 and TRBJ2-1, with 8 bases fitting TRBD2. The trim removed 6 bases at V and 5 bases at J, leaving 6 bases unmatched. Germline V gene sequence: CDR1 MNHNY, CDR2 SVGAGI (reference sequence). The CDR3 length is 14 residues. The CDR3 sequence: CASSPAGVDNEQFF. CDR3 sequence (DNA): TGTGCCAGCAGCCCAGCGGGAGTGGACAATGAGCAGTTCTTC.

The chain has TRBV2 and TRBJ1-2; maybe TRBD1 (6 bases). This CDR3 spans 13 amino acids. Trimming removed 2 bases from V and 7 bases from J, with 11 bases in between. The germline V gene has CDR1 SNHLY and CDR2 FYNNEI. The CDR3 loop is CASSERGAAGYTF. Written as DNA, the CDR3 is TGTGCCAGCAGTGAACGGGGGGCCGCTGGCTACACCTTC.

The rearrangement uses TRBV29-1 and TRBJ1-2, with unresolved D. The V gene lost 5 bases and the J gene lost 1 base, with 5 bases spanning the gap. Germline loops: CDR1 SQVTM, CDR2 ANQGSEA. This CDR3 spans 11 amino acids. CDR3 in DNA: TGCAGCGTTTCCATTAACTATGGCTACACCTTC. This encodes CSVSINYGYTF.

The chain employs TRBV7-9 and TRBJ1-2, with D possibly matching TRBD1 (5 bases). Per the germline V gene, CDR1 is SEHNR and CDR2 is FQNEAQ (reference sequence). This CDR3 contains 13 residues. V was shortened by 1 base and J by 2 bases, with 5 bases between the two germline ends. CDR3 sequence (DNA): TGTGCCAGCAGCTTAGGACAGAACTATGGCTACACCTTC. As protein: CASSLGQNYGYTF.

The V and J genes are TRBV7-3 and TRBJ1-3; TRBD1 is a possible D gene (6 bases). V lost 1 base, J lost 0 bases, and 13 bases lay in between. Germline values: CDR1 SGHTA, CDR2 FQGTGA. This CDR3 comprises 17 residues. The CDR3 DNA reads TGTGCCAGCAGCTTAAGGGGGCACCCCGGCTCTGGAAACACCATATATTTT. Translated, it gives CASSLRGHPGSGNTIYF.

The rearrangement joins TRBV18 to TRBJ2-7; 8 bases match TRBD1. The CDR3 contains 14 residues. V was pared by 3 bases and J by 2 bases, with 3 bases of the junction left unmatched. Germline CDR1 KGHSH, CDR2 LQKENI. The CDR3 reads CASSPDRVTYEQYF. The CDR3 nucleotides are TGTGCCAGCTCACCGGACAGGGTCACCTACGAGCAGTACTTC.